This T cell receptor beta chain was captured by sequencing in a study of blood T cell repertoires in COVID-19. At the level of the study: The United States, Italy and Spain were the sources of the acute and convalescent COVID-19 samples. From T cells, B-cell-depleted T cells, or PBMCs came the material, which was cDNA or gDNA.

Methods used by the authors: Quantification of nucleated cells was approximated via reference gene primer amplification. Sequenced by immunoSEQ multiplex PCR; TCRdb stores in-frame clones only, minus some. V and J calls and clone size come straight from that table; D and trimming were deduced from the DNA. The table lists under 250,000 clones, more than 65% of them singletons. Deletions cut 7 bases from V and 1 base from J, with 14 bases between. The germline V gene encodes CDR1 WSHSY and CDR2 SAAADI. The CDR3 sequence is 15 residues long. The sample was peripheral blood. This chain uses TRBV10-2 with TRBJ1-5; no definite D call. The receptor was derived from a woman older than 75 with acute or convalescent COVID-19. CDR3 amino acids: CASTLDLDSNQPQHF. The DNA for the CDR3 is TGCGCCAGCACTTTAGACTTAGACAGCAATCAGCCCCAGCATTTT.